This is a list of T cell receptor beta chains from one sample in a study of CD8+CD57+ T cells in acquired aplastic anemia. TCRdb redid the calling of the reads with MiXCR, one entry per CDR3 protein. The sample includes around 200,000 distinct CDR3 sequences, around 50% seen only once; the top ten take 13%. The sample comprised sorted CD4+, CD8+, or CD8+CD57+ T cells (not recorded which) from PBMCs. These receptors all stem from a human donor with aplastic anemia. Both conserved end residues are part of each CDR3. D genes are given only for firm matches. Rows give clone size only sometimes, using once, few, many, or a class for an expanded clone.

CDR3aa	CDR3nt	d_gene	v_gene	j_gene	abundance
CASTKERGETQYF	TGTGCCAGCACAAAAGAGAGGGGGGAGACCCAGTACTTC	.	TRBV12-3/TRBV12-4	TRBJ2-5	.
CATRSASGGYNEQFF	TGTGCCACCAGGTCCGCTAGCGGGGGATACAATGAGCAGTTCTTC	TRBD2	TRBV24-1	TRBJ2-1	.
CASRASRNTEAFF	TGTGCCAGCAGGGCGAGTAGAAACACTGAAGCTTTCTTT	.	TRBV5-8	TRBJ1-1	.
CASSQGLGNEQFF	TGTGCCAGCAGCCAAGGGTTAGGGAATGAGCAGTTCTTC	.	TRBV7-3	TRBJ2-1	.
CASSYRGDQETQYF	TGTGCCAGCAGTTATCGGGGGGACCAAGAGACCCAGTACTTC	TRBD2	TRBV6-6	TRBJ2-5	many
CASSTGQGNYGYTF	TGTGCCAGCAGCACCGGACAGGGCAACTATGGCTACACCTTC	TRBD1	TRBV3-1	TRBJ1-2	.
CASSFDRGPQETQYF	TGTGCCAGCAGCTTCGACCGGGGGCCCCAAGAGACCCAGTACTTC	.	TRBV11-3	TRBJ2-5	.
CASSSSGVHF	TGTGCCAGCAGCTCATCAGGGGTCCACTTT	.	TRBV6-1	TRBJ1-6	many
CASSDSTGVEQYF	TGTGCCAGCAGTGATTCAACAGGGGTCGAGCAGTACTTC	TRBD1	TRBV6-1	TRBJ2-7	many
CASSTSPGQGRFSNQPQHF	TGTGCCAGCAGTACAAGCCCGGGACAGGGAAGGTTTAGCAATCAGCCCCAGCATTTT	TRBD1	TRBV12-3/TRBV12-4	TRBJ1-5	.
CSVEGQTYEQYF	TGCAGCGTTGAGGGACAGACCTACGAGCAGTACTTC	TRBD1	TRBV29-1	TRBJ2-7	.
CSVVGGDSYGYTF	TGCAGCGTTGTAGGGGGGGACAGCTATGGCTACACCTTC	TRBD1	TRBV29-1	TRBJ1-2	.
CSVDPGQGSGEAFF	TGCAGCGTCGACCCGGGACAGGGGAGTGGTGAAGCTTTCTTT	TRBD1	TRBV29-1	TRBJ1-1	.
CSARAGGNEQFF	TGCAGTGCTAGAGCGGGGGGGAATGAGCAGTTCTTC	TRBD2	TRBV20-1	TRBJ2-1	.
CASRPGTGTTGELFF	TGTGCCAGTAGACCCGGGACAGGGACCACCGGGGAGCTGTTTTTT	TRBD1	TRBV19	TRBJ2-2	once
CAISMTQNNSPLHF	TGTGCCATCAGTATGACACAAAATAATTCACCCCTCCACTTT	.	TRBV10-3	TRBJ1-6	medium-sized
CASSPWGGSPSYEQYF	TGTGCCAGCAGTCCTTGGGGGGGGAGTCCCTCCTACGAGCAGTACTTC	TRBD2	TRBV12-3/TRBV12-4	TRBJ2-7	many
CASSQNNEKLFF	TGCGCCAGCAGCCAAAATAATGAAAAACTGTTTTTT	.	TRBV4-1	TRBJ1-4	.
CASSLARGTNTGELFF	TGCGCCAGCAGCTTGGCCCGGGGGACGAACACCGGGGAGCTGTTTTTT	.	TRBV5-1	TRBJ2-2	.
CSAEATAAPQETQYF	TGCAGTGCTGAGGCGACAGCAGCGCCCCAAGAGACCCAGTACTTC	.	TRBV20-1	TRBJ2-5	many
CASSLALGETQYF	TGCGCCAGCAGTTTAGCTCTCGGAGAGACCCAGTACTTC	.	TRBV10-2	TRBJ2-5	once
CASTLSLSGNIIYF	TGTGCCAGCACCCTATCCCTCTCTGGAAACATCATATATTTT	.	TRBV2	TRBJ1-3	.
CASSEPARVINSYNEQFF	TGCGCCAGCAGTGAGCCTGCTAGAGTTATAAACTCCTACAATGAGCAGTTCTTC	.	TRBV10-1	TRBJ2-1	.
CSARTVETQYF	TGCAGTGCTAGAACTGTTGAGACCCAGTACTTC	.	TRBV20-1	TRBJ2-5	.
CASSEDYLAGGGETQYF	TGTGCCAGCAGTGAGGATTACCTAGCGGGGGGTGGGGAGACCCAGTACTTC	TRBD2	TRBV6-1	TRBJ2-5	.
CASSAHPAGGTDTQYF	TGTGCCAGCAGCGCCCATCCAGCGGGGGGCACAGATACGCAGTATTTT	TRBD2	TRBV9	TRBJ2-3	many
CASSYTGQGGEKLFF	TGTGCCAGCAGCTACACCGGGCAGGGAGGTGAAAAACTGTTTTTT	.	TRBV7-2	TRBJ1-4	.
CASRQGAPAFF	TGTGCCAGTAGGCAGGGGGCTCCTGCTTTCTTT	TRBD1	TRBV19	TRBJ1-1	many
CASSRYTEAFF	TGTGCCAGCAGCCGGTACACTGAAGCTTTCTTT	.	TRBV6-1	TRBJ1-1	many
CASRVSVPYEQYF	TGTGCCAGCAGGGTCTCGGTCCCCTACGAGCAGTACTTC	.	TRBV7-2	TRBJ2-7	.
CASKTAANTEAFF	TGTGCCAGCAAAACAGCCGCGAACACTGAAGCTTTCTTT	.	TRBV3-1	TRBJ1-1	many
CASSLALRGGNEQFF	TGTGCCAGCAGCTTAGCTTTGAGAGGGGGAAATGAGCAGTTCTTC	.	TRBV7-2	TRBJ2-1	.
CASSQGVWDSYEQYF	TGTGCCAGCAGCCAAGGAGTATGGGACTCCTACGAGCAGTACTTC	.	TRBV14	TRBJ2-7	.
CSAGGNGNTIYF	TGCAGTGCTGGGGGGAACGGAAACACCATATATTTT	.	TRBV20-1	TRBJ1-3	many
CASRITGVTSYEQYF	TGTGCCAGCAGAATAACAGGGGTAACCTCCTACGAGCAGTACTTC	TRBD1	TRBV6-1	TRBJ2-7	many
CATSRAGNRGLADGREETQYF	TGTGCCACCAGCAGAGCTGGGAACAGAGGACTAGCGGATGGGAGGGAAGAGACCCAGTACTTC	TRBD2	TRBV15	TRBJ2-5	few
CATSAAGAIDTQYF	TGTGCCACCAGCGCGGCAGGGGCTATAGATACGCAGTATTTT	.	TRBV15	TRBJ2-3	many
CASRSSGNEKLFF	TGCGCCAGCCGTTCGTCGGGGAATGAAAAACTGTTTTTT	.	TRBV5-1	TRBJ1-4	many
CASSQDRGHGQPQHF	TGTGCCAGCAGCCAAGACAGGGGGCATGGGCAGCCCCAGCATTTT	TRBD1	TRBV4-2	TRBJ1-5	many
CASSLGAGGGQYEQYF	TGTGCCAGCAGCTTGGGAGCTGGGGGAGGCCAGTACGAGCAGTACTTC	.	TRBV5-6	TRBJ2-7	many
CVSRITGTSVNSPLHF	TGTGTCAGTAGAATCACCGGGACGAGCGTTAATTCACCCCTCCACTTT	.	TRBV19	TRBJ1-6	.
CASSPGAGSNYGYTF	TGTGCCAGCAGTCCGGGTGCGGGGTCGAACTATGGCTACACCTTC	.	TRBV12-3/TRBV12-4	TRBJ1-2	many
CASSMGQGWETQYF	TGTGCCAGTAGTATGGGACAGGGTTGGGAGACCCAGTACTTC	TRBD1	TRBV19	TRBJ2-5	.
CSVPESYTNYGYTF	TGCAGCGTCCCAGAAAGCTACACTAACTATGGCTACACCTTC	.	TRBV29-1	TRBJ1-2	.
CSVEGQGTF	TGCAGCGTTGAGGGACAGGGGACCTTT	TRBD1	TRBV29-1	TRBJ1-1	once
CASSARPTGGGHEQYF	TGTGCCAGCAGCGCCAGACCAACAGGGGGAGGGCACGAGCAGTACTTC	.	TRBV9	TRBJ2-7	.
CAIRSGQVYEQYF	TGTGCCATCCGGAGCGGACAAGTCTACGAGCAGTACTTC	.	TRBV10-2	TRBJ2-7	.
CSAVGMDYGYTF	TGCAGTGCCGTCGGCATGGATTATGGCTACACCTTC	.	TRBV20-1	TRBJ1-2	.
CASSFGNYGYTF	TGTGCCAGCAGTTTCGGGAACTATGGCTACACCTTC	.	TRBV28	TRBJ1-2	.
CSAHESSGNTTYF	TGCAGTGCTCATGAGAGCTCTGGAAACACCACATATTTT	.	TRBV20-1	TRBJ1-3	.
CASSDYGTEISSYEQYF	TGTGCCAGCAGCGATTACGGGACAGAAATTAGCTCCTACGAGCAGTACTTC	TRBD1	TRBV2	TRBJ2-7	.
CASSISNLGNTIYF	TGTGCCAGTAGTATCTCGAATCTTGGAAACACCATATATTTT	.	TRBV19	TRBJ1-3	.
CASSLEAWVEGYEQYF	TGTGCCAGCAGCTTGGAAGCTTGGGTGGAGGGGTACGAGCAGTACTTC	.	TRBV11-1	TRBJ2-7	.
CASSITSSAYEQYF	TGTGCCAGCAGTATCACCTCTAGTGCTTACGAGCAGTACTTC	.	TRBV6-1	TRBJ2-7	.
CASSLESYRAGELFF	TGCGCCAGCAGCTTGGAAAGTTACAGGGCCGGGGAGCTGTTTTTT	.	TRBV5-1	TRBJ2-2	.
CASSERTTDTQYF	TGTGCCAGCAGTGAGAGAACCACAGATACGCAGTATTTT	.	TRBV25-1	TRBJ2-3	.
CSATFLHGAGEQYF	TGCAGTGCTACTTTCCTCCATGGAGCGGGAGAGCAGTACTTC	TRBD2	TRBV20-1	TRBJ2-7	.
CASSVGGQGANEQFF	TGTGCCAGCAGCGTAGGGGGACAGGGTGCGAATGAGCAGTTCTTC	TRBD1	TRBV9	TRBJ2-1	many
CASSTRDRAPYEQYF	TGTGCCAGCAGTACCAGAGACAGGGCCCCTTACGAGCAGTACTTC	TRBD1	TRBV6-1	TRBJ2-7	.